The sequence of this T cell receptor beta chain was determined in a study of blood T cells in healthy people across ages (dated by TCRdb to between 2015 and 2017). Broadly, across the study: Template switching captured roughly one uniquely barcoded TCR beta cDNA molecule per two T cells in model experiments. To avoid experimental bias, donors of different ages were distributed randomly across sequencing lanes. Donors were grouped into four age groups: young (average about 15 years), middle-aged (under 40), aged (around 56) and long-lived (about 89). Age-related changes in TCR beta repertoire diversity were measured in the study by deep sequencing normalized with unique cDNA molecular identifiers. Two additional independent replicas of 1 million unique cDNA reads from the same blood draw were analyzed for two donors (one aged 18 to 30 and one aged 80 or older).

Systemically healthy Caucasian individuals from Russia, 39 in total and aged about 6 to 90 years, were included as donors. Each donor gave roughly 9 milliliters of peripheral blood, drawn into EDTA-treated Vacutainer tubes. PBMCs were isolated by Ficoll-Paque density-gradient centrifugation, with at least 6.5 million obtained per sample. Total RNA, at least 5 micrograms per sample, was extracted from PBMCs with Trizol reagent. For every donor, an aliquot of PBMCs went through flow cytometry to measure the percentages of naive CD45RAhigh/CD27high T cells. There are a few counts of this clonotype. This clone's antigen is unknown. No base quality values were provided; no much bigger clone lies one nucleotide off. On the study overall, not on this receptor specifically: As age increased, observed TCR beta diversity per million T cells dropped in a roughly linear way, and a significant reduction was already evident by age 40. The CMV infection status of donors was not known, potentially confounding age-related changes in expanded clonotypes. Estimates of total diversity from one million sequenced T cells were regarded as lower bounds and underestimates. A strong correlation was found between observed TCR beta diversity and the percentage of naive T cells measured by flow cytometry. Compared with the aged group, more naive CD4+ T cells, fewer expanded clones and increased TCR diversity were shown by the long-lived group, suggesting age selection. Since profiling was done on bulk unsorted PBMCs, naive and antigen-experienced compartments could not be conclusively compared.

The library was built by means of 5' RACE. Sequenced using an Illumina HiSeq 2500. A second PCR of about 6 to 11 cycles was run with a J-beta primer mix and a sample-barcoded 5' primer. Each TCR beta cDNA molecule received a unique molecular identifier from a template-switch 5' adaptor carrying 12 random nucleotides. Each sample yielded at least 3 million CDR3-containing paired-end reads. The Mint cDNA synthesis kit, primed by a TRBC-specific oligonucleotide, was used to synthesize first-strand cDNA from all RNA. Following uracil-DNA glycosylase treatment, a first 18-cycle PCR with universal primers M1SS and BC2_uni_R was performed on all cDNA. Per the authors' processing: For normalization, 1 million high-quality reads, each with a distinct molecular identifier, were randomly selected from each sample. Reads sharing molecular identifiers were discarded rather than binned into consensus sequences. CDR3 identification, clonotype clustering and error correction used MiTCR with a Q25 quality threshold and the strictest error-elimination algorithm. A nonparametric unseen species model using Euler transformation provided a lower-bound estimate of total TCR beta diversity. TCRdb applied fastp at Q25 and MiXCR to the public reads, then kept only in-frame beta chains. For every CDR3 protein sequence, its rows merge into one entry that carries the most common genes and DNA. Here the V and J calls rest on TCRdb's processing, not on the authors' analysis. Here the sample has 1 million to 1.2 million distinct CDR3 sequences; 35% to 45% occur a single time. Around 13% of the sample belongs to the ten largest clones.

CDR1 is given as ENHRY and CDR2 as SYGVKD, both from the germline V gene. The CDR3 numbers 15 residues from cysteine through phenylalanine. CDR3 DNA only is kept here, 45 bases in frame from base 1. Input material: blood. The rearrangement combines TRBV10-3 with TRBJ2-1; the best D guess is TRBD2, with 6 bases matching. The J call is in doubt because the DNA end fits TRBJ2-7 better. This TCR was recovered from a man in his late teens or twenties in good health. The CDR3 reads as follows: CAISGGIQTYNEQYF. In nucleotides, the sequence is TGTGCCATCAGTGGCGGGATACAAACCTACAATGAGCAGTACTTC.